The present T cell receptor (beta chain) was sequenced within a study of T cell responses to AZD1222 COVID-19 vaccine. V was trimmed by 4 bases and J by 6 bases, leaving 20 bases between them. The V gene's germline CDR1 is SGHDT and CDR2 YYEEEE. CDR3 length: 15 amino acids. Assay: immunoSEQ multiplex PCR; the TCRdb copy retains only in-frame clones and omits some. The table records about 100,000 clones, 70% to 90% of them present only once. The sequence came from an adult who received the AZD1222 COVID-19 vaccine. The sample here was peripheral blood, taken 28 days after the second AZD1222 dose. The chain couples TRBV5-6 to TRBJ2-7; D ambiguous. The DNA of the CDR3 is TGTGCCAGCAGCGTAATACAGAGAAGGGCGCGCGAGCAGTACTTC. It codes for CASSVIQRRAREQYF.